This record covers a single T cell receptor beta chain. The length of the CDR3 is 12 residues. Germline lookup yields CDR1 SQVTM and CDR2 ANQGSEA. Trimming shortened V by 0 bases and J by 7 bases, and 9 bases separated the two germline ends. The time point is: pre-sensitization, week 0. The sample's treatment: therapeutic diphenylcyclopropenone sensitization with weekly scalp DPC. Investigators collected blood before applying each patch test. The record originates from a study of human T cells and chemical hapten exposure. In TCRdb, the RACE reads were re-called with MiXCR into one record per CDR3 protein. The sample consists of approximately 60,000 distinct CDR3 sequences, over 9% of them appearing once.

The clonotype was recovered from a woman aged 40-49 years with alopecia areata. Some clones in this sample may be carry-over from other donors' samples. The material was whole blood, obtained in connection with sensitization to the hapten diphenylcyclopropenone (DPC). The chain has TRBV29-1 and TRBJ2-5; unclear D gene. CDR3 sequence: CSVEDKGSTQYF. The CDR3 nucleotides are TGCAGCGTTGAAGATAAAGGTTCGACCCAGTACTTC.